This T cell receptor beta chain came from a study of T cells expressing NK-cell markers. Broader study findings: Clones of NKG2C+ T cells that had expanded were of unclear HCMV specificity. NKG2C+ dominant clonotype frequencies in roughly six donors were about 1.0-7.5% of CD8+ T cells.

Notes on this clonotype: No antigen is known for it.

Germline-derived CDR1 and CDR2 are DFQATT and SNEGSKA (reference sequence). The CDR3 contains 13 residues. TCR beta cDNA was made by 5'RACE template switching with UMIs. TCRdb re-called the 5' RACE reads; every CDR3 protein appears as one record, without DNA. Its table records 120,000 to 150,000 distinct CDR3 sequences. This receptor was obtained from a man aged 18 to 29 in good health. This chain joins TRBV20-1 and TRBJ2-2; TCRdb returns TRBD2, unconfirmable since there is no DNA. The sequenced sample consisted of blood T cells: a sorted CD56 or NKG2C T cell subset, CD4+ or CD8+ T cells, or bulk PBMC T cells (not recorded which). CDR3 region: CSARPRGTGELFF.